These 32 T cell receptor beta chains were sequenced from one sample in a study of response to subunit inactivated influenza vaccine. TCRdb re-derived calls from the RT-PCR reads in MiXCR, one entry per CDR3 protein. The sample contains 550,000 to 600,000 distinct CDR3 sequences, 10% to 15% of which appear only once. This specimen was PBMCs from blood, taken on the day of vaccination. These receptors came from a man between 50 and 59 years old who received an inactivated influenza vaccine.

The chain links TRBV3-1 to TRBJ1-5; D not certain. The V gene's germline CDR1 is LGHDT and CDR2 YNNKEL (reference sequence). The CDR3 runs to 16 residues. V lost 1 base, J lost 0 bases, and 10 bases lay in between. CDR3 protein: CASSQGPGYSNQPQHF. The DNA for the CDR3 is TGTGCCAGCAGCCAAGGGCCAGGATATAGCAATCAGCCCCAGCATTTT.

This chain links TRBV6-2 or TRBV6-3 with TRBJ2-7, with 9 nucleotides matching TRBD1. The CDR3 loop spans 14 amino acids. Germline V gene lookup returns CDR1 MNHEY and CDR2 SVGEGT. Trimming removed 7 bases from V and 1 base from J; junction bases left unmatched: 5. CDR3 in DNA: TGTGCCAGCACATCCGGGACAGGGTCCTACGAGCAGTACTTC. As protein: CASTSGTGSYEQYF.

This clonotype was counted at least ten times. The chain has TRBV5-1 and TRBJ2-2, with TRBD1 matching over 8 bases. Unmatched junction bases numbered 5, after V lost 0 bases and J lost 7 bases. Germline V gene sequence: CDR1 SGHRS, CDR2 YFSETQ. This CDR3 has 15 amino acids. The CDR3 loop is CASSLAGTGGGELFF. CDR3 DNA sequence: TGCGCCAGCAGCTTGGCCGGGACAGGTGGCGGGGAGCTGTTTTTT.

The chain has TRBV25-1 and TRBJ1-6; D perhaps matches TRBD1 (6 bases). This CDR3 comprises 14 residues. Germline assignment: CDR1 MGHDK and CDR2 SYGVNS. The V and J ends lost 6 bases and 5 bases respectively, with 11 bases between them. The CDR3 sequence: CASSQGGDNSPLHF. In DNA, the CDR3 is TGTGCCAGCAGCCAAGGGGGAGATAATTCACCCCTCCACTTT.

This clonotype has just a few counts. This chain uses TRBV6-2 or TRBV6-3 with TRBJ2-1, with TRBD2 matching 9 bases. With 2 bases clipped from V and 5 bases from J, the junction kept 7 bases outside the gene matches. Germline CDR1 is MNHEY and CDR2 is SVGEGT. This CDR3 has 16 amino acids. CDR3 residues: CASSYGSGSWDNEQFF. DNA of the CDR3: TGTGCCAGCAGTTACGGTAGCGGGAGTTGGGACAATGAGCAGTTCTTC.

This clonotype was seen only a few times. The chain recombines TRBV7-2 with TRBJ1-2; tentatively, D is TRBD1 (5 bases). The V end lost 5 bases, the J end lost 6 bases, and 16 bases lay between the germline ends. Germline lookup yields CDR1 SGHTA and CDR2 FQGNSA. The CDR3 runs to 14 residues. This CDR3 reads CASSRQGASHGYTF. CDR3 DNA sequence: TGTGCCAGCAGCCGGCAGGGCGCGAGCCATGGCTACACCTTC.

This clonotype appeared many times. The chain links TRBV20-1 to TRBJ2-7, with D hard to call. Germline loops: CDR1 DFQATT, CDR2 SNEGSKA (reference sequence). Trimming left V 0 bases short and J 6 bases short, with 12 bases between. The CDR3 is 13 amino acids. CDR3 DNA: TGCAGTGCTAGAGATGGTGGGCCCTTCGAGCAGTACTTC. Amino acids: CSARDGGPFEQYF.

The chain is built from TRBV5-6 and TRBJ2-1, with 11 bases fitting TRBD2. This CDR3 is 20 amino acids long. J gave up 2 bases and V 0 bases, and 13 bases lay outside the gene matches. Germline CDR1 reads SGHDT; CDR2 reads YYEEEE. The CDR3 nucleotides read TGTGCCAGCAGCTTGGCGGGTCGAAGCATTAGCGGGGGGGCCTACAATGAGCAGTTCTTC. Translation: CASSLAGRSISGGAYNEQFF.

V gene TRBV7-2 combines with J gene TRBJ1-1, with TRBD1 identical over 8 bases. With V trimmed by 5 bases and J by 2 bases, 7 bases remained unmatched. Germline V gene data show CDR1 as SGHTA and CDR2 as FQGNSA. CDR3 length equals 15 residues. CDR3 sequence: CASSITGGTNTEAFF. In DNA, the CDR3 is TGTGCCAGCAGCATTACAGGGGGAACTAACACTGAAGCTTTCTTT.

There are a few counts of this clonotype. The J gene is TRBJ1-1, the V gene TRBV5-1, with D possibly TRBD1 on 5 matching bases. The CDR3 is 14 residues long. The V gene lost 2 bases and the J gene lost 3 bases, with 11 bases spanning the gap. Germline V gene lookup returns CDR1 SGHRS and CDR2 YFSETQ. CDR3 DNA: TGCGCCAGCAGCTTACTCCAGGGTTACACTGAAGCTTTCTTT. Amino acids: CASSLLQGYTEAFF.

This clonotype occurred many times. This chain links TRBV7-7 with TRBJ1-2; 9 positions agree with TRBD1. Germline V lookup: CDR1 SSHAT, CDR2 FNYEAQ (reference sequence). Trimming removed 3 bases from V and 1 base from J; junction bases left unmatched: 6. The CDR3 has 16 amino acids. DNA of the CDR3: TGTGCCAGCAGCTTGGACAGGGGCGAGGATAACTATGGCTACACCTTC. This encodes CASSLDRGEDNYGYTF.

The chain has TRBV2 and TRBJ2-5, with a weak D call TRBD2 (5 bases). The CDR3 runs 12 residues. In germline, CDR1 is SNHLY, CDR2 FYNNEI. Deletions cut 1 base from V and 6 bases from J, with 6 bases between. The CDR3 region is CASSEGGKTQYF. In DNA, the CDR3 is TGTGCCAGCAGTGAAGGAGGGAAGACCCAGTACTTC.

CDR3 amino acids: CASTGSDTQYF. The CDR3 DNA follows: TGTGCCAGCACCGGATCAGATACGCAGTATTTT. The chain is built from TRBV7-8 and TRBJ2-3; D is unclear. Germline V gives CDR1 SGHVS, CDR2 FQNEAQ. Trimming shortened V by 7 bases and J by 4 bases, and 6 bases separated the two germline ends. The CDR3 is 11 amino acids.

This clonotype was recorded many times. The genes are TRBV20-1 and TRBJ2-1; 9 nucleotides match TRBD2. Losses at the gene ends were 3 bases for V and 2 bases for J; bases not matched to a gene: 5. The CDR3 consists of 15 residues. Germline CDR1 is DFQATT and CDR2 is SNEGSKA (reference sequence). CDR3 sequence: CSASGTSGPYNEQFF. The DNA of the CDR3 is TGCAGTGCTAGTGGAACTAGCGGGCCCTACAATGAGCAGTTCTTC.

This clonotype was observed a handful of times. The V and J genes are TRBV5-1 and TRBJ2-1; 7 nucleotides line up with TRBD2. Germline V CDR1 and CDR2: SGHRS, YFSETQ. This CDR3 has 15 residues. The V and J ends lost 4 bases and 14 bases, in that order; junction bases with no gene match: 18. The chain's CDR3 is CASSPMASGSSKEFF. The CDR3 DNA sequence: TGCGCCAGCAGCCCCATGGCTAGCGGTTCTAGCAAAGAGTTCTTC.

This rearrangement joins TRBV7-9 to TRBJ2-4; the D gene is possibly TRBD2 (5 bases). This CDR3 comprises 14 residues. Trimming shortened V by 8 bases and J by 7 bases, and 18 bases separated the two germline ends. Per the germline V gene, CDR1 is SEHNR and CDR2 is FQNEAQ (reference sequence). The CDR3 sequence: CASGSPGIGNIQYF. For the CDR3, the DNA is TGTGCCAGCGGTAGTCCGGGGATCGGGAACATTCAGTACTTC.

CDR3 loop: CATSKGQGARTDTQYF. The CDR3 bases are TGTGCCACCAGCAAAGGACAGGGGGCGCGGACAGATACGCAGTATTTT. The chain links TRBV15 to TRBJ2-3; the match to TRBD1 covers 11 bases. The CDR3 has 16 amino acids. Germline loops: CDR1 LNHNV, CDR2 YYDKDF (reference sequence). Trimming took 4 bases from V and 3 from J; bases not matched to a gene: 6.

This clonotype was seen more than once but under ten times. The chain couples TRBV10-3 to TRBJ2-2, with D uncertain. Per germline, CDR1 ENHRY and CDR2 SYGVKD. V was cut by 5 bases and J by 2 bases, with 9 bases left in between. This CDR3 is 14 amino acids long. This CDR3 is CAISYRDNTGELFF. In nucleotides, the CDR3 is TGTGCCATCAGTTATCGTGACAACACCGGGGAGCTGTTTTTT.

The genes are TRBV20-1 and TRBJ2-1; 9 bases map to TRBD2. The CDR3 length is 15 residues. The V segment lost 6 bases and the J segment 8 bases; nucleotides outside the gene matches: 14. The V gene's germline CDR1 is DFQATT and CDR2 SNEGSKA (reference sequence). CDR3 loop: CSAPPGLAKIHEQFF. The CDR3 bases are TGCAGTGCCCCCCCGGGACTAGCAAAGATCCATGAGCAGTTCTTC.

In its sample, this clonotype was seen a few times. The J gene is TRBJ1-1, the V gene TRBV6-5, with D possibly matching TRBD1 (6 bases). Looked up from germline, CDR1 is MNHEY and CDR2 is SVGAGI. V lost 2 bases and J 1 base, leaving 11 bases between the germline ends. This CDR3 is 15 amino acids long. The CDR3 here is CASSYLTTGNTEAFF. The CDR3 DNA follows: TGTGCCAGCAGTTACCTAACGACAGGGAACACTGAAGCTTTCTTT.

This sequence joins TRBV5-6 and TRBJ2-2; D call uncertain. The CDR3 totals 15 residues. CDR1 and CDR2 from the germline V gene are SGHDT and YYEEEE. V was pared by 0 bases and J by 7 bases, with 13 bases between. The CDR3 spells CASSLAGLADGELFF. DNA for the CDR3: TGTGCCAGCAGCTTGGCTGGTTTGGCTGACGGGGAGCTGTTTTTT.

The V and J genes are TRBV9 and TRBJ2-7, with a tentative D call TRBD2 (7 bases). V lost 0 bases and J lost 6, with 16 bases in between. From germline, CDR1 is SGDLS and CDR2 YYNGEE. CDR3 size: 15 residues. The CDR3 DNA reads as TGTGCCAGCAGCGTAGACGAGGGGGGGAGAGTCGAGCAGTACTTC. Residues: CASSVDEGGRVEQYF. Variable domain in full (rest from reference TRBV9 and TRBJ2-7): DSGVTQTPKHLITATGQRVTLRCSPRSGDLSVYWYQQSLDQGLQFLIQYYNGEERAKGNILERFSAQQFPDLHSELNLSSLELGDSALYFCASSVDEGGRVEQYFGPGTRLTVT.

A few counts support this clonotype. V usage is TRBV20-1 and J usage is TRBJ1-2; D may be TRBD1 (6 bases). V shed 3 bases and J shed 0 bases, with 11 bases lying between them. Germline V gene data show CDR1 as DFQATT and CDR2 as SNEGSKA (reference sequence). The CDR3 is made up of 14 amino acids. This chain's CDR3 is CSASGGQTNYGYTF. The CDR3 DNA reads TGCAGTGCTAGTGGGGGACAAACTAACTATGGCTACACCTTC.

This clonotype has only a few counts. The V call is TRBV6-2 or TRBV6-3, the J call TRBJ2-1; possibly TRBD2 for D (6 bases). The germline V gene has CDR1 MNHEY and CDR2 SVGEGT. The CDR3 is 17 residues long. Trimming left V 7 bases short and J 4 bases short, with 23 bases between. CDR3 DNA sequence: TGTGCCAGCACCCTAAGCCGCCGGGACTTAATTTACAATGAGCAGTTCTTC. Translation gives CASTLSRRDLIYNEQFF.

This clonotype turned up a few times. This rearrangement joins TRBV7-8 to TRBJ2-5; D is undetermined. This CDR3 has 15 residues. CDR1 SGHVS and CDR2 FQNEAQ come from the germline V gene. Trimming pared 1 base from V and 2 bases from J, leaving 11 bases between. The CDR3 bases are TGTGCCAGCAGCTTAGACCTAACTTTTCAAGAGACCCAGTACTTC. Its protein product is CASSLDLTFQETQYF.

A few counts support this clonotype. The V gene is TRBV12-3 or TRBV12-4, the J gene TRBJ2-2, with a weak D call TRBD1 (6 bases). This CDR3 has 16 amino acids. The V end lost 3 bases, the J end lost 3 bases, and 14 bases lay between the germline ends. CDR3 coding DNA: TGTGCCAGCAGTTTGGGTCAGGGGACGGACACCGGGGAGCTGTTTTTT. Amino acid sequence: CASSLGQGTDTGELFF.

This clonotype occurred many times. As DNA, the CDR3 is TGTGCCAGCAGCCAAGATTTCGTAAGCTCCTACGAGCAGTACTTC. Translation: CASSQDFVSSYEQYF. The chain carries TRBV3-1 and TRBJ2-7, with D hard to call. Germline V gives CDR1 LGHDT, CDR2 YNNKEL (reference sequence). Trimming took off 0 bases at V and 0 bases at J, with 9 bases between the two ends. The CDR3 extends over 15 amino acids.

V usage is TRBV5-1 and J usage is TRBJ2-5, with D perhaps TRBD1 (6 bases). V shed 7 bases and J shed 5 bases, with 18 bases lying between them. The length of the CDR3 is 14 residues. Germline CDR1 SGHRS, CDR2 YFSETQ. The CDR3 loop is CASGLAGAEETQYF. The CDR3, as DNA: TGCGCCAGCGGCCTAGCAGGGGCTGAGGAGACCCAGTACTTC. The whole variable domain, remainder taken from reference TRBV5-1 and TRBJ2-5, is KAGVTQTPRYLIKTRGQQVTLSCSPISGHRSVSWYQQTPGQGLQFLFEYFSETQRNKGNFPGRFSGRQFSNSRSEMNVSTLELGDSALYLCASGLAGAEETQYFGPGTRLLVL.

This clonotype was observed once. This chain links TRBV30 with TRBJ2-5; TRBD2 might be the D (7 bases). V was cut by 7 bases and J by 2 bases, with 14 bases left in between. From germline, CDR1 is GTSNPN and CDR2 SVGIG (reference sequence). The CDR3 sequence is 13 residues long. The CDR3, as DNA: TGTGCCTTTAAGGGGAGGGGGCAAGAGACCCAGTACTTC. Amino acids: CAFKGRGQETQYF.

The table lists this clonotype with a few counts. This chain uses TRBV7-2 with TRBJ2-3; 8 bases are a match to TRBD2. The CDR3 runs to 14 residues. V was pared by 8 bases and J by 5 bases, with 9 bases of the junction left unmatched. The germline CDR1 and CDR2 sequences are SGHTA and FQGNSA. For the CDR3, the DNA is TGTGCCAGCGGAGTCGGCGGGGGGAGAGATACGCAGTATTTT. It translates to CASGVGGGRDTQYF.

The genes are TRBV25-1 and TRBJ2-5; D ambiguous. V was trimmed by 3 bases and J by 0 bases, leaving 17 bases between them. The CDR3 has 17 amino acids. Germline V gives CDR1 MGHDK, CDR2 SYGVNS. The CDR3 DNA follows: TGTGCCAGCAGTGATCCTCTTGACCGGACCCACCAAGAGACCCAGTACTTC. It specifies CASSDPLDRTHQETQYF.

V usage is TRBV11-2 and J usage is TRBJ1-5, with D hard to call. V was trimmed by 2 bases and J by 14 bases, leaving 4 bases between them. Germline V gene lookup returns CDR1 SGHAT and CDR2 FQNNGV. This CDR3 is 9 amino acids long. CDR3 nucleotide sequence: TGTGCCAGCAGCTTATACAAGCATTTT. Its protein is CASSLYKHF.